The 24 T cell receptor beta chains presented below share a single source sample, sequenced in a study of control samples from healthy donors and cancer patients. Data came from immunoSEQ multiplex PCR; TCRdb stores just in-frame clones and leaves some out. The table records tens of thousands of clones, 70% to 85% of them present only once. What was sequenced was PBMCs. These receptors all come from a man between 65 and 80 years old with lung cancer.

The CDR3 DNA follows: TGTGCCAGCAGTTACAAGGGAGGGGGAGGCTATGGCTACACCTTC. Its translation is CASSYKGGGGYGYTF. The chain has TRBV6-5 and TRBJ1-2; D is possibly TRBD1 (6 bases). Germline CDR1 and CDR2: MNHEY and SVGAGI. Between the trimmed V and J ends, which lost 2 bases and 4 bases, there was a span of 14 bases. This CDR3 has 15 amino acids.

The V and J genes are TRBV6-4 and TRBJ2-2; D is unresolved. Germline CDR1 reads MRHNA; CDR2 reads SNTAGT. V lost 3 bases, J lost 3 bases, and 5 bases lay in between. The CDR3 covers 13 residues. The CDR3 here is CASSEEYTGELFF. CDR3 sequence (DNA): TGTGCCAGCAGTGAGGAGTACACCGGGGAGCTGTTTTTT.

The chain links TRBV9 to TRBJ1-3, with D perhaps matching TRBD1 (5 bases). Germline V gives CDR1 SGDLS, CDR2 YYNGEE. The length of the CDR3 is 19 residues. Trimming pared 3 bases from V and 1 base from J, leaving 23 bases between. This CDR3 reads CASSAARWGQGTSGNTIYF. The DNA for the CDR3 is TGTGCCAGCAGCGCCGCAAGGTGGGGCCAGGGTACTTCTGGAAACACCATATATTTT.

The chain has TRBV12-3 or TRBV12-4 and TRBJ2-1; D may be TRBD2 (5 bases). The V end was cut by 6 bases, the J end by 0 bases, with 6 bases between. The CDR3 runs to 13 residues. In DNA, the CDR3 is TGTGCCAGCAGGCGGGTCTCCTACAATGAGCAGTTCTTC. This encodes CASRRVSYNEQFF.

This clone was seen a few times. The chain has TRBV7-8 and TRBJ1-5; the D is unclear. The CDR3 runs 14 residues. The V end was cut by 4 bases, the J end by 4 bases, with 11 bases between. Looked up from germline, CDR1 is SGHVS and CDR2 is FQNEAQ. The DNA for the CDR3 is TGTGCCAGCAGCTCTTGGACTGCAAATCAGCCCCAGCATTTT. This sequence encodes CASSSWTANQPQHF.

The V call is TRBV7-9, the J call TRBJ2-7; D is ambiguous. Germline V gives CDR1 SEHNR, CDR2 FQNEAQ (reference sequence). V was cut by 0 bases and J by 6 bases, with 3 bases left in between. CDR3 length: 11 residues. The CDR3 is CASSLALEQYF. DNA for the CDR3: TGTGCCAGCAGCTTAGCCCTCGAGCAGTACTTC.

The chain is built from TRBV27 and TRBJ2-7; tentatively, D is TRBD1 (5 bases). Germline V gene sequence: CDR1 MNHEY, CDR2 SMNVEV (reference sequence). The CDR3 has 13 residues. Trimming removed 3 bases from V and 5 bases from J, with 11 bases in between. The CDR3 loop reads CASSFLGRDEQYF. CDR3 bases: TGTGCCAGCAGTTTTCTGGGCAGGGACGAGCAGTACTTC.

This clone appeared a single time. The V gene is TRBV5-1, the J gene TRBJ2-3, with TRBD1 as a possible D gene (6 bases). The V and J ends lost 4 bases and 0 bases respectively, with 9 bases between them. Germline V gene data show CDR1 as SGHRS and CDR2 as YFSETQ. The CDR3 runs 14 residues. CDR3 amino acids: CASSGQTSTDTQYF. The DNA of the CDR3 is TGCGCCAGCAGCGGACAGACTAGCACAGATACGCAGTATTTT. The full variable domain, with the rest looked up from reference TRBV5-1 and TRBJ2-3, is KAGVTQTPRYLIKTRGQQVTLSCSPISGHRSVSWYQQTPGQGLQFLFEYFSETQRNKGNFPGRFSGRQFSNSRSEMNVSTLELGDSALYLCASSGQTSTDTQYFGPGTRLTVL.

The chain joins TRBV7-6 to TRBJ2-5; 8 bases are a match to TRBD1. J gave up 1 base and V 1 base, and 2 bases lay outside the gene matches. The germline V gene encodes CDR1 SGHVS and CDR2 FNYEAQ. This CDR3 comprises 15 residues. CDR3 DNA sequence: TGTGCCAGCAGCTTAGGGGACAGGCCCCAAGAGACCCAGTACTTC. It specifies CASSLGDRPQETQYF.

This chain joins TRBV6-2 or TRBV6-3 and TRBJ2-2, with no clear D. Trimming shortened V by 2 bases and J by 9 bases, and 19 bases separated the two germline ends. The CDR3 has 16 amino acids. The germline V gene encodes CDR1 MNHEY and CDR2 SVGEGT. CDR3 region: CASSYGSGRPERELFF. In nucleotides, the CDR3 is TGTGCCAGCAGTTACGGGTCAGGCCGACCCGAAAGGGAGCTGTTTTTT.

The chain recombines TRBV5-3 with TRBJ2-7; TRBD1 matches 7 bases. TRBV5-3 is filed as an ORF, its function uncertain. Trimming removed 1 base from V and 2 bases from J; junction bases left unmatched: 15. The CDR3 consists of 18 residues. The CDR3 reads CARSLRIGQELLAYEQYF. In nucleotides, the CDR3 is TGTGCCAGAAGCTTGCGGATTGGACAGGAACTCTTGGCCTACGAGCAGTACTTC.

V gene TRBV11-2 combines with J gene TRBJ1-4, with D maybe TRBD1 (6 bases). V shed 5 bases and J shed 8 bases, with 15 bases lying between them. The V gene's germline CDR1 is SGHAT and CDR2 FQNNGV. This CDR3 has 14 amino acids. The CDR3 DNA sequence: TGTGCCAGCAGCCTGCCGTCGGGGGGCGAAAAACTGTTTTTT. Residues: CASSLPSGGEKLFF.

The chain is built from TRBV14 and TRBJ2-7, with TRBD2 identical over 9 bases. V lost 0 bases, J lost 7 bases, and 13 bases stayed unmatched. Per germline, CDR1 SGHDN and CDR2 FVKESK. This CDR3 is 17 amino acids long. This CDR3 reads CASSQDPYAGGRREQYF. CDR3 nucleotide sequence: TGTGCCAGCAGCCAAGATCCCTACGCGGGAGGGCGGCGTGAGCAGTACTTC.

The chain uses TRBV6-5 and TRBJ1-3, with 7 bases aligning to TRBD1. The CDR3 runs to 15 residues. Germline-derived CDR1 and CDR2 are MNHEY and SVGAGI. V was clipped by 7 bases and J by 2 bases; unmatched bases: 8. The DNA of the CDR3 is TGTGCCAGCAAAGTGGGGACAGTAGCTGGAAACACCATATATTTT. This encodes CASKVGTVAGNTIYF.

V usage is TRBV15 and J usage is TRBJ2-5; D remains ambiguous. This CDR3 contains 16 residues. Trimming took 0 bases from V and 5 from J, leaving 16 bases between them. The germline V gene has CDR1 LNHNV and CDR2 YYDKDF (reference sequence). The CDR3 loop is CATSRDPAPGRETQYF. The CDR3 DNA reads TGTGCCACCAGCAGAGATCCCGCCCCGGGTCGGGAGACCCAGTACTTC.

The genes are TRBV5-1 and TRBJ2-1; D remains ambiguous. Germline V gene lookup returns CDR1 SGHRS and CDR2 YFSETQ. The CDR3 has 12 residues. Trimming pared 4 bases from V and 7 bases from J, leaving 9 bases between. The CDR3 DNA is TGCGCCAGCAGCGTTGGAAATAATGAGCAGTTCTTC. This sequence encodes CASSVGNNEQFF.

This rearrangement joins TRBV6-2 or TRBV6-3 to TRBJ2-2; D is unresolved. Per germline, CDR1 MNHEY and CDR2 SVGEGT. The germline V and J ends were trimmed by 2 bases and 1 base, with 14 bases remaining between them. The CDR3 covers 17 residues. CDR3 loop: CASSYGTSWKNTGELFF. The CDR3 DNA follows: TGTGCCAGCAGTTACGGCACATCGTGGAAGAACACCGGGGAGCTGTTTTTT.

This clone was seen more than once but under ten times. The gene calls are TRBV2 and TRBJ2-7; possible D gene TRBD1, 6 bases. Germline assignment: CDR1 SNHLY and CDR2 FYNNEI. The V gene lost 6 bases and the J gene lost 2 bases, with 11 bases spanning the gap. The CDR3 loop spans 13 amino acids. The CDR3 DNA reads TGTGCCAGCAGGGGGACAAGGGCCTACGAGCAGTACTTC. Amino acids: CASRGTRAYEQYF.

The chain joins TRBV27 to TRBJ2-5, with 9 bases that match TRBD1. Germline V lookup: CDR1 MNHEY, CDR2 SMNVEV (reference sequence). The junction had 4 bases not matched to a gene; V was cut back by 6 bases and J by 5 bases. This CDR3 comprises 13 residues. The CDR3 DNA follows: TGTGCCAGCAGGAACAGGGGGCACGAGACCCAGTACTTC. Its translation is CASRNRGHETQYF.

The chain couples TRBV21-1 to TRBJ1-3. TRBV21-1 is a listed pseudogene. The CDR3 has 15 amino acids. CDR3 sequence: CASSINRTVGNTIYF. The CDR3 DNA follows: TGTGCCAGCAGCATCAACAGGACTGTAGGAAACACCATATATTTT.

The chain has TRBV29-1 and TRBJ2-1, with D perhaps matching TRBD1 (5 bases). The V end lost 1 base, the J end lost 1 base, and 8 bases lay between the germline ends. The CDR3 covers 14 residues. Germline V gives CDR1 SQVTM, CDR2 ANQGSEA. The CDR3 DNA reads TGCAGCGTTGAAGGCAGGGTGTCCTACAATGAGCAGTTCTTC. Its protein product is CSVEGRVSYNEQFF.

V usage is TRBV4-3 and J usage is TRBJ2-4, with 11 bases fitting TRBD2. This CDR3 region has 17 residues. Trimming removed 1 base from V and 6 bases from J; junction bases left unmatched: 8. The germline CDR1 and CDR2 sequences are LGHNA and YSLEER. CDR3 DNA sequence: TGCGCCAGCAGCCAAGTCACTAGCGGGGGTATTGGAAACATTCAGTACTTC. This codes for CASSQVTSGGIGNIQYF.

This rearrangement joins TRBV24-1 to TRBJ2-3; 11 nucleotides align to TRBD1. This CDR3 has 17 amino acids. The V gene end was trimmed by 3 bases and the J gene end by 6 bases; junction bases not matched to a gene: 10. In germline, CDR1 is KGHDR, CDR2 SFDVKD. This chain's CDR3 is CATSDQDRGRFADTQYF. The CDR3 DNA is TGTGCCACCAGTGATCAGGACAGGGGGCGGTTCGCCGATACGCAGTATTTT.

The DNA of the CDR3 is TGTGCCAGTAGGCAGGGGCCCACAGATACGCAGTATTTT. Residues: CASRQGPTDTQYF. The chain uses TRBV19 and TRBJ2-3; D might be TRBD1 (6 bases). The CDR3 length is 13 residues. Trimming took 6 bases from V and 2 from J, leaving 9 bases between them. Looked up from germline, CDR1 is LNHDA and CDR2 is SQIVND (reference sequence).